This TCR beta chain was sequenced for a study of Graves' ophthalmopathy and Graves' hyperthyroidism. RNA transcripts provided the template for amplifying TCR beta CDR3 regions. HTBI-primed first-round RT-PCR preceded second-round multiplex PCR. TCRdb reprocessed the multiplex PCR reads with MiXCR, giving one entry per CDR3 protein. This sample carries nearly 400,000 distinct CDR3 sequences, 15% to 20% of them seen once, and the ten largest clones take around 1.5%. The sequence came from a woman younger than 30 with Graves' ophthalmopathy. The sequencing input was peripheral blood.

Here the CDR3 DNA reads TGCGCCAGCAGACCAGGGGCCCTGAACACCGGGGAGCTGTTTTTT. Protein sequence: CASRPGALNTGELFF. This chain links TRBV5-1 with TRBJ2-2; maybe TRBD1 (6 bases). This CDR3 contains 15 residues. Germline CDR1 reads SGHRS; CDR2 reads YFSETQ. Trimming cost V 5 bases and J 1 base, with 12 bases left between them.